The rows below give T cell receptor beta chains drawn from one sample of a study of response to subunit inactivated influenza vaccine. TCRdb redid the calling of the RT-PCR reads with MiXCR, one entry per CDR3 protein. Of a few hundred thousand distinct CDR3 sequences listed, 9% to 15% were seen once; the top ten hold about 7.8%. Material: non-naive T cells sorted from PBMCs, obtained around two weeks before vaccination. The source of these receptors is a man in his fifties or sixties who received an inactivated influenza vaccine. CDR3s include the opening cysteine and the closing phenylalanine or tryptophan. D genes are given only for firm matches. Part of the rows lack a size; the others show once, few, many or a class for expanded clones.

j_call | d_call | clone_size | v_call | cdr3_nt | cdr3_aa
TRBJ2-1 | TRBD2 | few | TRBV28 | TGTGCCAGCAGCCCCGGGACTAGCGGGCAGAGCTCCTACAATGAGCAGTTCTTC | CASSPGTSGQSSYNEQFF
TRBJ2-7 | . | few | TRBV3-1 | TGTGCCAGCAGTCCTCACGACCGATACGAGCAGTACTTC | CASSPHDRYEQYF
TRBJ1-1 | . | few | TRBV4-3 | TGCGCCAGCAGCCAAAATTTTGGAGGAGGATCTGAAGCTTTCTTT | CASSQNFGGGSEAFF
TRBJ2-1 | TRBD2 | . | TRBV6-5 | TGTGCCAGCAGATCACGGGGGGTCAATGAGCAGTTCTTC | CASRSRGVNEQFF
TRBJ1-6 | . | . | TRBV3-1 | TGTGCCAGCAGCCAAGTTTTCTCGGATTTTAATTCACCCCTCCACTTT | CASSQVFSDFNSPLHF
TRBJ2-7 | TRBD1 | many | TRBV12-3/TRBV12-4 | TGTGCCAGCAGTGGGGGGACAGGGACCGTTTACGAGCAGTACTTC | CASSGGTGTVYEQYF
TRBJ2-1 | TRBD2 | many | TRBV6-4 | TGTGCCAGCAGATGGACTAGCGGGAGGGCCTCCAATGAGCAGTTCTTC | CASRWTSGRASNEQFF
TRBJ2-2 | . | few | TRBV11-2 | TGTGCCAGCAGCTTAGGTCGGGGGCAGTCGAACACCGGGGAGCTGTTTTTT | CASSLGRGQSNTGELFF
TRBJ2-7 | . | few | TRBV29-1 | TGCAGCGCCCGGACCGGTCAGGGGAACGAGCAGTACTTC | CSARTGQGNEQYF
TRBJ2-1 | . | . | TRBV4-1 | TGCGCCAGCAGCCAAGTACTTCGGACTGGGAAAATGTTCTTC | CASSQVLRTGKMFF
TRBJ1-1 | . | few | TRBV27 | TGTGCCAGCAGTTTAACAGGTCAGACTGAAGCTTTCTTT | CASSLTGQTEAFF
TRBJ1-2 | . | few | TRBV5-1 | TGCGCCAGCAGCTACGCGACAACCGACGGCTACACCTTC | CASSYATTDGYTF
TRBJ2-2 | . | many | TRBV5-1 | TGCGCCAGCAGCCGGAGGGCCGGAGCGGCGAACACCGGGGAGCTGTTTTTT | CASSRRAGAANTGELFF
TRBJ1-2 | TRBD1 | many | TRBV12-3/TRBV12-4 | TGTGCCAGCAGTCCCGGGACAGGGGGTTCCTATGGCTACACCTTC | CASSPGTGGSYGYTF
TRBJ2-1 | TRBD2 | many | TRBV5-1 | TGCGCCAGCAGAAGGACCGGGACTAGCGGAAACAATGAGCAGTTCTTC | CASRRTGTSGNNEQFF
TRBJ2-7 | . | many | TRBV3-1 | TGTGCCAGCAGCCTCCGCCGCACGCTCTACGAGCAGTACTTC | CASSLRRTLYEQYF
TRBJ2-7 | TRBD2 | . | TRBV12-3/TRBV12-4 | TGTGCCAGCAGCTCGCTCCGGGGGGATTACTACGAGCAGTACTTC | CASSSLRGDYYEQYF
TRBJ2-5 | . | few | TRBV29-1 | TGCAGCGTTGAAAGGACTGACCGGGTGACCCAGTACTTC | CSVERTDRVTQYF
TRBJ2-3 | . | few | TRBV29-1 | TGCAGCGTGAAGGCGGGGACAGATACGCAGTATTTT | CSVKAGTDTQYF
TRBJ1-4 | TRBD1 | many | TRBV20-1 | TGCAGTGCTAACCTCCGGGACAGTTATGCAACTAATGAAAAACTGTTTTTT | CSANLRDSYATNEKLFF
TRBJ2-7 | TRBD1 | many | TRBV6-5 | TGTGCCAGCAGTTCCCCGGGACAGGGAGCCTACGAGCAGTACTTC | CASSSPGQGAYEQYF
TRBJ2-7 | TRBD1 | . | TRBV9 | TGTGCCAGCAGCTTCTCGGGACAGACATACGAGCAGTACTTC | CASSFSGQTYEQYF
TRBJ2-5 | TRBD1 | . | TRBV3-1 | TGTGCCAGCAGCCAGGGACAGGGGGTGGGAGAGACCCAGTACTTC | CASSQGQGVGETQYF
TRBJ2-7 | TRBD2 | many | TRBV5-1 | TGCGCCAGCAGCTTGACTAGCGGGGCAACCTACGAGCAGTACTTC | CASSLTSGATYEQYF
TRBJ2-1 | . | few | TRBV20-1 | TGCAGTGCGACGACCTGGCGGAGCTCCTACAATGAGCAGTTCTTC | CSATTWRSSYNEQFF
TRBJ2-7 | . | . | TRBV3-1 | TGTGCCAGCAGCCAAGGTGGCCGCGCCTACGAGCAGTACTTC | CASSQGGRAYEQYF
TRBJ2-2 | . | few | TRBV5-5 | TGTGCCAGCAGCTATAACAGGGTCATCACCGGGGAGCTGTTTTTT | CASSYNRVITGELFF
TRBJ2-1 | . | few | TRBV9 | TGTGCCAGCAGCACGGGACCCCACAATGAGCAGTTCTTC | CASSTGPHNEQFF
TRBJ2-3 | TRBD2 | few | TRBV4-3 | TGCGCCAGCAGCCAAGAAGTCCTCGGACTAGCGGGAGCAGATACGCAGTATTTT | CASSQEVLGLAGADTQYF
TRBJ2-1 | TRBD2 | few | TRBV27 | TGTGCCAGCAGTTTCCGCGGGACTATCAATGAGCAGTTCTTC | CASSFRGTINEQFF
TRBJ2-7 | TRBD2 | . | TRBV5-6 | TGTGCCAGCAGCTTGGCAGTAGCGGGAACCTACGAGCAGTACTTC | CASSLAVAGTYEQYF
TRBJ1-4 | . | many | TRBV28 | TGTGCCACCCCTAGGGGGATCCTAACAACTAATGAAAAACTGTTTTTT | CATPRGILTTNEKLFF
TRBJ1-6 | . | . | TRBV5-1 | TGCGCCAGCAGCTATTCTCCGGGGTCTCTCAATTCACCCCTCCACTTT | CASSYSPGSLNSPLHF
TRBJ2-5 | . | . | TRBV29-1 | TGCAGCGTTGAATTCCCCAGACGGTTCCAAGAGACCCAGTACTTC | CSVEFPRRFQETQYF
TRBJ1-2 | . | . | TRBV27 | TGTGCCAGCAGAGCCGGGACGGATTATGGCTACACCTTC | CASRAGTDYGYTF
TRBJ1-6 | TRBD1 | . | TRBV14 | TGTGCCAGCAGCCAAGGGGCAGGGGGCGATTCACCCCTCCACTTT | CASSQGAGGDSPLHF
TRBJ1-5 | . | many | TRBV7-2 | TGTGCCAGCAGCCGATCAGGGAATCAGCCCCAGCATTTT | CASSRSGNQPQHF
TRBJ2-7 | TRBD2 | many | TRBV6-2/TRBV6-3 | TGTGCCAGCAGACGATTGGGGACTAGCGGGACCCACGAGCAGTACTTC | CASRRLGTSGTHEQYF
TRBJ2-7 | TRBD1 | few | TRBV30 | TGTGCCTGGAGGAGACAGGGGACGAGCTCCTACGAGCAGTACTTC | CAWRRQGTSSYEQYF
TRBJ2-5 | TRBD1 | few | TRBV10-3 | TGTGCCATCAGTGAGGCCGACAGGGCTGAGACCCAGTACTTC | CAISEADRAETQYF
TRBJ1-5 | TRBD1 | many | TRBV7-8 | TGTGCCAGCAGCTTACGGAGGAGAGGACAGGGGGGCAATCAGCCCCAGCATTTT | CASSLRRRGQGGNQPQHF
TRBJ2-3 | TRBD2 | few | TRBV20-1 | TGCAGTGCTAGAGGAGGTACTAGCGGGGGGGGCACAGATACGCAGTATTTT | CSARGGTSGGGTDTQYF
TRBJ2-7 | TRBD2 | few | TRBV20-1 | TGCAGTGCTACGCTGGGACTACCCAACGAGCAGTACTTC | CSATLGLPNEQYF
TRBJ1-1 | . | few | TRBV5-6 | TGTGCCAGCAGCCCTACACCCCAGAACACTGAAGCTTTCTTT | CASSPTPQNTEAFF
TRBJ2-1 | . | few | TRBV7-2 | TGTGCCAGCAGCCACCCAGCGGTAACCTACAATGAGCAGTTCTTC | CASSHPAVTYNEQFF
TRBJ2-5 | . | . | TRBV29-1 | TGCAGCGGAGGGCGTAGGGAGACCCAGTACTTC | CSGGRRETQYF
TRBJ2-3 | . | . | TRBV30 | TGTGCCTGGGCCGGGCCCAGCACAGATACGCAGTATTTT | CAWAGPSTDTQYF
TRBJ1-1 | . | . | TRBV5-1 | TGCGCCAGCACCCTTGAGGCCAGGGGTTACACTGAAGCTTTCTTT | CASTLEARGYTEAFF
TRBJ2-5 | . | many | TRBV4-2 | TGTGCCAGCAGCCAAGAGACAGGAACAGGGGAGACCCAGTACTTC | CASSQETGTGETQYF
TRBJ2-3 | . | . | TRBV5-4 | TGTGCCAGCAGCAACCAGGGAGGAGATACGCAGTATTTT | CASSNQGGDTQYF
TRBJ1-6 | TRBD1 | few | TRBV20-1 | TGCAGTGCAATGGACAGGGAGGCGAGTTCACCCCTCCACTTT | CSAMDREASSPLHF
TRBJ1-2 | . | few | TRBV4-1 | TGCGCCAGCAGCCAAGATTTTCTGGTCAGGGTTTCTGGCTACACCTTC | CASSQDFLVRVSGYTF
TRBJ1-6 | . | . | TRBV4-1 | TGCGCCAGCAGCCAATCCCTCAGCTTTGTGAATTCACCCCTCCACTTT | CASSQSLSFVNSPLHF
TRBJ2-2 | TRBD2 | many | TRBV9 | TGTGCCAGCAGCGTAGTGAGCGGGAGGGCCACTGGGGAGCTGTTTTTT | CASSVVSGRATGELFF